The 24 T cell receptor delta chains presented below share a single source sample, sequenced in a study of Vδ1+ human thymocytes (dated by TCRdb to the late 2010s). Study-level results and caveats: Unlike the oligoclonal repertoires in peripheral blood, the thymic TRG and TRD repertoires appeared highly polyclonal, with Gaussian CDR3 length distributions.

Sequencing took place on an Illumina MiSeq. RNA extraction was performed with the RNeasy mini kit, and reverse transcription was done with Superscript III. To generate the CDR3 amplicons, a multiplex PCR was run using pooled V-gene forward primers together with a constant-region reverse primer that carried Illumina adaptor overhangs. Public reads were reanalyzed in TCRdb with CATT, and rows carrying the same DNA were merged afterwards. Counted in this sample were under 25,000 delta-chain clones; about 31% of them appeared once. The ten largest account for around 1.5% of the sample. These TCRs' antigens remain unknown. The sequenced material came from Vdelta1+ gamma-delta thymocytes from the thymus. Interpreted using the paper, the cell subset or site label stands for: FACS-sorted CD3+ TCRalphabeta- TCRVdelta1+ TCRVdelta2- thymocytes. These receptor sequences come from a boy less than two years old who had congenital heart surgery.

In this sample, this clone turned up once. Being one base from a much bigger clone, this may be a read error. The sample carries other DNA sequences with the same CDR3. The chain recombines TRDV1 with TRDJ1; D is perhaps TRDD3 (6 bases). Trimming stripped 1 base from V and 1 base from J, with 22 bases between. Germline V lookup: CDR1 TSWWSYY, CDR2 QGS. This CDR3 has 19 residues. CDR3 in DNA: TGTGCTCTTGGGGAACACACCCGTGGATACCCGGTGTTCACCGATAAACTCATCTTT. Translating it yields CALGEHTRGYPVFTDKLIF.

About this clone: This specimen includes other DNA sequences encoding the same CDR3. V gene TRDV1 combines with J gene TRDJ1; 9 bases match TRDD2. The CDR3 covers 21 residues. The germline gives CDR1 TSWWSYY, CDR2 QGS. Trimming at V came to 7 bases and at J to 0 bases, leaving 24 bases not matched to a gene. The CDR3 coding sequence is TGTGCTCTTGTACGGAGCCTTCCTACGTTGGTGAATGCTCCGTACACCGATAAACTCATCTTT. This codes for CALVRSLPTLVNAPYTDKLIF.

This clone was found a few times. Other DNA sequences within the sample encode an identical CDR3. The chain couples TRDV1 to TRDJ1, with 7 nucleotides matching TRDD3. V was clipped by 6 bases and J by 0 bases; unmatched bases: 37. This CDR3 has 25 amino acids. Germline assignment: CDR1 TSWWSYY and CDR2 QGS. The CDR3 DNA reads TGTGCTCTTGGTCGTCCCAGGGTGAGGCAGCCCTCCTATCCTGGGGGCACAATCTACACCGATAAACTCATCTTT. Protein: CALGRPRVRQPSYPGGTIYTDKLIF.

With respect to this clone: This sample also contains other DNA sequences that code for the same CDR3. The gene calls are TRDV1 and TRDJ1; D uncertain. The CDR3 is made up of 18 amino acids. CDR1 TSWWSYY and CDR2 QGS come from the germline V gene. V was trimmed by 2 bases and J by 4 bases, leaving 23 bases between them. The CDR3 sequence: CALGEATRRDLGGDKLIF. The CDR3 nucleotides read TGTGCTCTTGGGGAAGCGACCCGTAGGGACCTCGGTGGCGATAAACTCATCTTT.

Comments on this clone: The same CDR3 also results from other DNA sequences found in this sample. The V call is TRDV1, the J call TRDJ1; D is perhaps TRDD3 (5 bases). With 4 bases removed from V and 5 bases from J, the gap between germline ends came to 20 bases. There are 16 residues in the CDR3. Germline CDR1 TSWWSYY, CDR2 QGS. The CDR3 sequence: CALGAPVGDTEDKLIF. CDR3 nucleotides: TGTGCTCTTGGGGCCCCTGTGGGTGATACCGAGGATAAACTCATCTTT.

Points on this clone: This may be a read error, as it is one base from a much larger clone. The chain combines TRDV1 with TRDJ1; perhaps TRDD3 as D (5 bases). In germline, CDR1 is TSWWSYY, CDR2 QGS. CDR3 size: 18 residues. The V end lost 2 bases, the J end lost 0 bases, and 19 bases lay between the germline ends. CDR3 DNA: TGTGCTCTTGGGGAATATCCCCAGGTCTGGGAGTACACCGATAAACTCATCTTT. Protein sequence: CALGEYPQVWEYTDKLIF.

Turning to this clone: The identical CDR3 is also encoded by other nucleotide sequences in the sample. This chain joins TRDV1 and TRDJ1; 11 bases fit TRDD3. V shed 1 base, J shed 3 bases, and the junction held 4 bases outside the gene matches. Looked up from germline, CDR1 is TSWWSYY and CDR2 is QGS. The CDR3 contains 16 residues. The CDR3 protein is CALGERTGGYSDKLIF. Here the CDR3 DNA reads TGTGCTCTTGGGGAACGAACTGGGGGATATTCCGATAAACTCATCTTT.

The sample holds a few counts of this clone. The chain joins TRDV1 to TRDJ1, with TRDD3 matching over 11 bases. Germline values: CDR1 TSWWSYY, CDR2 QGS. V dropped 2 bases and J dropped 0; count of bases not matched to a gene: 11. CDR3 length: 19 residues. CDR3 nucleotides: TGTGCTCTTGGGGAAATCCGTGGGGGATACGGGGGGTACACCGATAAACTCATCTTT. Residues: CALGEIRGGYGGYTDKLIF.

Turning to this clone: A much larger clone differs from this one at a single base, so this may be a read error. The chain combines TRDV1 with TRDJ1; 12 bases are shared with TRDD3. Germline CDR1 is TSWWSYY and CDR2 is QGS. The V and J ends lost 3 bases and 5 bases, in that order; junction bases with no gene match: 16. The CDR3 consists of 19 residues. In DNA, the CDR3 is TGTGCTCTTGGGGACAGCTCCTGGGGGATACGCTTCCTAGCGGATAAACTCATCTTT. Its protein product is CALGDSSWGIRFLADKLIF.

The rearrangement uses TRDV1 and TRDJ1; maybe TRDD2 (8 bases). Germline V gene sequence: CDR1 TSWWSYY, CDR2 QGS. Trimming pared 4 bases from V and 0 bases from J, leaving 27 bases between. CDR3 length: 20 amino acids. The CDR3 nucleotides are TGTGCTCTTGGGGTCCTGACCCTTCCTATGGGGGAGATATACACCGATAAACTCATCTTT. Encoded protein: CALGVLTLPMGEIYTDKLIF.

The chain recombines TRDV1 with TRDJ1, with D perhaps TRDD2 or TRDD3 (5 bases each). CDR1 TSWWSYY and CDR2 QGS come from the germline V gene. The CDR3 consists of 22 residues. Between the trimmed V and J ends, which lost 0 bases and 0 bases, there was a span of 29 bases. The CDR3 DNA reads TGTGCTCTTGGGGAACTCGGTGCTCCTTCTCTCACTACGGGGGTTTACACCGATAAACTCATCTTT. Translated, it gives CALGELGAPSLTTGVYTDKLIF.

The chain recombines TRDV1 with TRDJ1; 11 nucleotides agree with TRDD3. Germline trimming cut 4 bases from V and 0 bases from J; bases unmatched to any gene: 16. Germline CDR1 TSWWSYY, CDR2 QGS. This CDR3 is 20 amino acids long. The CDR3 is CALGVIPPFPGGYNTDKLIF. The CDR3 nucleotides read TGTGCTCTTGGGGTCATCCCTCCTTTTCCTGGGGGATACAACACCGATAAACTCATCTTT.

On this clone itself: Other nucleotide sequences from this sample produce the same CDR3. This chain uses TRDV1 with TRDJ1; TRDD3 agrees at 12 bases. CDR3 length: 23 residues. The germline V gene has CDR1 TSWWSYY and CDR2 QGS. After removal of 4 bases from V and 0 bases from J, the junction contained 24 bases not matched to a gene. The CDR3 is CALGVYSPVTGGYTIPYTDKLIF. The DNA of the CDR3 is TGTGCTCTTGGGGTCTATTCCCCAGTTACTGGGGGATACACGATCCCGTACACCGATAAACTCATCTTT.

The chain recombines TRDV1 with TRDJ1; TRDD3 matches 12 bases. Germline lookup yields CDR1 TSWWSYY and CDR2 QGS. V lost 6 bases, J lost 3 bases, and 8 bases stayed unmatched. There are 16 residues in the CDR3. Here the CDR3 DNA reads TGTGCTCTTGGCTTCCGGACTGGGGGATACCCCGATAAACTCATCTTT. It specifies CALGFRTGGYPDKLIF.

The chain uses TRDV1 and TRDJ1; TRDD3 agrees at 11 bases. The CDR3 sequence is 20 residues long. V was pared by 2 bases and J by 2 bases, with 16 bases of the junction left unmatched. Germline CDR1 TSWWSYY, CDR2 QGS. CDR3 DNA: TGTGCTCTTGGGGAAAGTTATCGCGTATGGGGGATACGACGAACCGATAAACTCATCTTT. It is translated as CALGESYRVWGIRRTDKLIF.

This clone was picked up a small number of times. V gene TRDV1 combines with J gene TRDJ1; 7 nucleotides agree with TRDD3. V was clipped by 2 bases and J by 0 bases; unmatched bases: 36. The CDR3 spans 26 residues. The V gene's germline CDR1 is TSWWSYY and CDR2 QGS. The CDR3 DNA sequence: TGTGCTCTTGGGGAATTTCATCATCGACCACCGTCCGGGGGATGTACTGGGGACACGCACACCGATAAACTCATCTTT. This gives the protein CALGEFHHRPPSGGCTGDTHTDKLIF.

This clone was seen only a few times. This chain links TRDV1 with TRDJ1; 11 nucleotides align to TRDD3. Trimming cost V 0 bases and J 2 bases; bases outside gene matches: 17. Germline V gene data show CDR1 as TSWWSYY and CDR2 as QGS. The CDR3 is 21 amino acids. This chain's CDR3 is CALGELRGADGGYAGTDKLIF. The CDR3 nucleotides read TGTGCTCTTGGGGAACTGCGGGGCGCGGATGGGGGATACGCCGGGACCGATAAACTCATCTTT.

The V and J genes are TRDV1 and TRDJ1; D gene ambiguous. The CDR3 length is 17 residues. The germline gives CDR1 TSWWSYY, CDR2 QGS. V gave up 0 bases and J gave up 6 bases, with 20 bases separating them. CDR3 region: CALGELPGLRGPHKLIF. The CDR3 coding sequence is TGTGCTCTTGGGGAACTTCCCGGCTTGCGTGGCCCCCATAAACTCATCTTT.

Notes on this clone: The same CDR3 can be traced to other DNA sequences in this sample. The chain joins TRDV1 to TRDJ1; no reliable D call. Deletions cut 0 bases from V and 0 bases from J, with 17 bases between. CDR1 and CDR2 (germline): TSWWSYY, QGS. The CDR3 totals 18 residues. The DNA of the CDR3 is TGTGCTCTTGGGGAACTAAGGTCCGTCCCTGGCTACACCGATAAACTCATCTTT. Translation gives CALGELRSVPGYTDKLIF.

This clone appeared a few times. The J gene is TRDJ1, the V gene TRDV1; TRDD3 might be the D (6 bases). Germline values: CDR1 TSWWSYY, CDR2 QGS. CDR3 size: 21 residues. Trimming removed 2 bases at V and 4 bases at J, with 32 bases between. The CDR3 sequence: CALGEGCGPPYALLGGDKLIF. In nucleotides, the CDR3 is TGTGCTCTTGGGGAAGGTTGCGGTCCTCCCTACGCTCTCCTTGGGGGCGATAAACTCATCTTT.

The rearrangement uses TRDV1 and TRDJ1, with TRDD3 matching 7 bases. From germline, CDR1 is TSWWSYY and CDR2 QGS. The ends lost 5 bases at V and 3 bases at J; junction bases unmatched: 24. The CDR3 runs to 20 residues. The CDR3 DNA follows: TGTGCTCTTGGGTCCTCTGTAAGTACCAAAACCTACTGGGGCCCCGATAAACTCATCTTT. This sequence encodes CALGSSVSTKTYWGPDKLIF.

This clone has only one observation. A much bigger clone sits one base away, suggesting this may be a read error. The chain links TRDV1 to TRDJ2, with 9 bases identical to TRDD3. Germline V lookup: CDR1 TSWWSYY, CDR2 QGS. CDR3 length: 19 residues. The trim removed 5 bases at V and 2 bases at J, leaving 15 bases unmatched. CDR3 sequence: CALGKTVPGWGILTAQLFF. CDR3 sequence (DNA): TGTGCTCTTGGGAAAACGGTGCCGGGCTGGGGGATCTTGACAGCACAACTCTTCTTT.

This chain joins TRDV1 and TRDJ1; the match to TRDD3 covers 7 bases. CDR1 is TSWWSYY and CDR2 is QGS in the germline V gene. The CDR3 has 24 amino acids. Unmatched junction bases numbered 34, after V lost 3 bases and J lost 3 bases. The CDR3 region has the DNA TGTGCTCTTGGGGATACTAGTACTAGTGCCTCCGGGGAACTGGGGATCCCTGGGTCCGATAAACTCATCTTT. Amino acid sequence: CALGDTSTSASGELGIPGSDKLIF.

The rearrangement joins TRDV1 to TRDJ1, with TRDD3 matching over 8 bases. The ends lost 3 bases at V and 6 bases at J; junction bases unmatched: 21. CDR3 size: 19 residues. Per germline, CDR1 TSWWSYY and CDR2 QGS. As DNA, the CDR3 is TGTGCTCTTGGGGAGAACCTCCTCGCGTACTGGGGGGACACGTATAAACTCATCTTT. Residues: CALGENLLAYWGDTYKLIF.